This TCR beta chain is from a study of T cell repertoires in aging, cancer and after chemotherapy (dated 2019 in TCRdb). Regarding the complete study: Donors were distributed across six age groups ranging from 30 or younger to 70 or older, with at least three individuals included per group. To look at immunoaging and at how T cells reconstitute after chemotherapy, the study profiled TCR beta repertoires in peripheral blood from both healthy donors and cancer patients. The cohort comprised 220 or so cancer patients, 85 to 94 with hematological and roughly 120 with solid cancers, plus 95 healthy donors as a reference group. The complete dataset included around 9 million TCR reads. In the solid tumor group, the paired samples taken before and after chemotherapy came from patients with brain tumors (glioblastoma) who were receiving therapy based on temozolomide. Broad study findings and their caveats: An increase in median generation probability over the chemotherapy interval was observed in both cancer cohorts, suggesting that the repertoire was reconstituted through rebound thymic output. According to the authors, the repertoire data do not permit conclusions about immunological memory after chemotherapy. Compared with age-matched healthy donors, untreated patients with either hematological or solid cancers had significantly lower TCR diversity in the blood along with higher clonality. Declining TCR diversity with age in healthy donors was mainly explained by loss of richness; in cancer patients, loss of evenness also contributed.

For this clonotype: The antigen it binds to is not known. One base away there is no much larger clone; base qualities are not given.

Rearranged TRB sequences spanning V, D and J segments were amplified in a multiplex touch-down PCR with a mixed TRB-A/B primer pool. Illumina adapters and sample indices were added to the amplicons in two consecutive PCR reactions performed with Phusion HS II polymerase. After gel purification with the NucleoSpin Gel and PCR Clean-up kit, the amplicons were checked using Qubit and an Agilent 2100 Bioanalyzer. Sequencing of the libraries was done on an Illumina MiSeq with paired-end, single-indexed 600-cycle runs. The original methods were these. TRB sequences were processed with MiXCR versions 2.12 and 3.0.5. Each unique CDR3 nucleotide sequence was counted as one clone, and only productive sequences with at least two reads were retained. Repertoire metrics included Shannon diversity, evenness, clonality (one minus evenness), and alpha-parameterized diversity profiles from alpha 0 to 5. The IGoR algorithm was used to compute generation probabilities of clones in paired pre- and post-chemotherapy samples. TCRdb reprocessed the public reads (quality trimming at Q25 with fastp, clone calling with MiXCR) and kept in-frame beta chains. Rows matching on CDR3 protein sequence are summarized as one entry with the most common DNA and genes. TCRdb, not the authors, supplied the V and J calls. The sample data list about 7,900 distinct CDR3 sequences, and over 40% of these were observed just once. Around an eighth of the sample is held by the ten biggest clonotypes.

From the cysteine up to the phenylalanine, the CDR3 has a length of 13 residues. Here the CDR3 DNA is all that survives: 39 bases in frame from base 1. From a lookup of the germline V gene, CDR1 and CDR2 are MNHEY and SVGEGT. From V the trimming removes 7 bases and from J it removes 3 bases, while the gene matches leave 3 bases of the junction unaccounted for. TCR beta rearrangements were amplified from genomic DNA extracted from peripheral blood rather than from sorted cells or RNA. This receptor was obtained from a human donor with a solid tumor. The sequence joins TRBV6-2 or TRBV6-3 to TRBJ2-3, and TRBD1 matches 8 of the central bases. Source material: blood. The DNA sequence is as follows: TGTGCCAGCACGCGGACAGGGACAGATACGCAGTATTTT. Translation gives CASTRTGTDTQYF.